The 10 T cell receptor beta chains listed next were all sequenced from one sample in a study of blood T cell repertoires in COVID-19. The protocol was immunoSEQ multiplex PCR, while the TCRdb copy is restricted to in-frame clones and leaves out a portion. The data show 250,000 or so clones, with around 87% seen just once and around 7.3% held by the top ten. The sample taken for sequencing was peripheral blood. The receptors were gathered from a woman in her 70s with active or convalescent COVID-19.

A remark on this clone: Sequence at one end of the junction differs from germline and may be a read error. V and J are TRBV11-2 and TRBJ2-7, with 10 bases identical to TRBD2. Germline lookup yields CDR1 SGHAT and CDR2 FQNNGV. The CDR3 sequence is 12 residues long. CDR3 amino acids: CASSLGLAGALF. CDR3 DNA: TGTGCCAGCAGCTTAGGTCTAGCGGGGGCCCTCTTC.

The rearrangement uses TRBV7-9 and TRBJ2-1, with D possibly being TRBD1 (5 bases). Germline assignment: CDR1 SEHNR and CDR2 FQNEAQ (reference sequence). Trimming took 1 base from V and 14 from J, leaving 18 bases between them. CDR3 length equals 14 residues. CDR3 in amino acids: CASSLEGQGKEEFF. The CDR3 bases are TGTGCCAGCAGCTTAGAAGGGCAGGGCAAGGAAGAGTTCTTC.

This chain joins TRBV13 and TRBJ2-1; 8 positions agree with TRBD2. The CDR3 consists of 17 residues. CDR1 is PRHDT and CDR2 is FYEKMQ in the germline V gene (reference sequence). Trimming removed 2 bases from V and 1 base from J; junction bases left unmatched: 7. The CDR3 DNA is TGTGCCAGCAGCTTACGACCCGGGGGGGTTTCCTACAATGAGCAGTTCTTC. Its translation is CASSLRPGGVSYNEQFF.

This clone has only one observation. The gene calls are TRBV13 and TRBJ1-1, with D possibly TRBD1 on 5 matching bases. The CDR3 spans 15 residues. V gave up 5 bases and J gave up 1 base, with 14 bases separating them. CDR1 PRHDT and CDR2 FYEKMQ come from the germline V gene (reference sequence). Here the CDR3 DNA reads TGTGCCAGCAGCCGCAGGGAGGTGGGGAACACTGAAGCTTTCTTT. Amino acids: CASSRREVGNTEAFF.

This clone came up once. The chain carries TRBV9 and TRBJ2-2; D call uncertain. Germline V CDR1 and CDR2: SGDLS, YYNGEE. This CDR3 region has 14 residues. With 0 bases removed from V and 6 bases from J, the gap between germline ends came to 9 bases. Written as DNA, the CDR3 is TGTGCCAGCAGCGTAGTAGCTGGGTCCGGGGAGCTGTTTTTT. Translating gives CASSVVAGSGELFF.

The chain employs TRBV6-2 or TRBV6-3 and TRBJ2-5; no clear D. This CDR3 region has 12 residues. Germline V gives CDR1 MNHEY, CDR2 SVGEGT. With 5 bases removed from V and 5 bases from J, the gap between germline ends came to 9 bases. The CDR3 protein is CASSILKETQYF. Here the CDR3 DNA reads TGTGCCAGCAGTATACTAAAGGAGACCCAGTACTTC.

J is TRBJ2-5 and V is TRBV7-2; 9 bases are a match to TRBD1. Trimming took 10 bases from V and 4 from J; bases not matched to a gene: 4. The CDR3 runs to 12 residues. CDR1 and CDR2 from the germline V gene are SGHTA and FQGNSA. In DNA, the CDR3 is TGTGCCAAGGGACAGGGAGGAGAGACCCAGTACTTC. Protein: CAKGQGGETQYF.

This chain uses TRBV10-1 with TRBJ2-5, with TRBD2 identical over 8 bases. The CDR3 has 16 amino acids. The V gene's germline CDR1 is WNHNN and CDR2 SYGVQD (reference sequence). V lost 3 bases, J lost 3 bases, and 9 bases stayed unmatched. In DNA, the CDR3 is TGCGCCAGCAGTGAAGGACTAGCCCCGGGTAAAGAGACCCAGTACTTC. Residues: CASSEGLAPGKETQYF.

The sample holds one count of this clone. The gene calls are TRBV7-8 and TRBJ1-1; TRBD1 matches 7 bases. CDR3 length equals 15 residues. Losses at the gene ends were 4 bases for V and 6 bases for J; bases not matched to a gene: 11. Germline V gene sequence: CDR1 SGHVS, CDR2 FQNEAQ. The CDR3 DNA sequence: TGTGCCAGCAGCTCTCGGACAGGAGCACCTCCTGAAGCTTTCTTT. Protein sequence: CASSSRTGAPPEAFF.

The rearrangement joins TRBV29-1 to TRBJ1-1; TRBD1 aligns across 9 bases. The CDR3 loop spans 10 amino acids. Germline CDR1 and CDR2: SQVTM and ANQGSEA. Germline trimming cut 8 bases from V and 10 bases from J; bases unmatched to any gene: 5. The CDR3 sequence is CSTGTGRAFF. The DNA of the CDR3 is TGCAGCACGGGGACAGGGAGAGCTTTCTTT. Full variable domain (rest looked up from reference TRBV29-1 and TRBJ1-1): SAVISQKPSRDICQRGTSLTIQCQVDSQVTMMFWYRQQPGQSLTLIATANQGSEATYESGFVIDKFPISRPNLTFSTLTVSNMSPEDSSIYLCSTGTGRAFFGQGTRLTVV.